These 32 T cell receptor beta chains share one sample of origin, sequenced in a study of blood T cell repertoires in COVID-19. Repertoires were generated with immunoSEQ multiplex PCR, while TCRdb's copy carries only in-frame clones and drops some. The sample consists of around 200,000 clones, around 80% of them appearing once. The sequenced sample consisted of peripheral blood. These receptors originate from a woman in her twenties or thirties with COVID-19, enrolled during active disease.

The chain employs TRBV6-1 and TRBJ1-6; tentative D call: TRBD1 (6 bases). The CDR3 length is 13 residues. Deletions cut 2 bases from V and 7 bases from J, with 6 bases between. Germline lookup yields CDR1 MNHNS and CDR2 SASEGT. Here the CDR3 DNA reads TGTGCCAGCAGTGAAAGGGGGAATTCACCCCTCCACTTT. Protein: CASSERGNSPLHF.

The chain joins TRBV5-1 to TRBJ1-1; the D gene is possibly TRBD1 (6 bases). This CDR3 region has 14 residues. Germline CDR1 is SGHRS and CDR2 is YFSETQ. V was pared by 2 bases and J by 7 bases, with 15 bases between. Written as DNA, the CDR3 is TGCGCCAGCAGCTTCATACAGGGTGGGGGTGAAGCTTTCTTT. This sequence encodes CASSFIQGGGEAFF.

This clone was seen a handful of times. CDR3 nucleotides: TGTGCCAGCAGCGTTGGAGGGACAGAAAATCAGCCCCAGCATTTT. It codes for CASSVGGTENQPQHF. The chain joins TRBV5-4 to TRBJ1-5; 7 bases are shared with TRBD1. The CDR3 length is 15 residues. V lost 4 bases, J lost 4 bases, and 8 bases stayed unmatched. CDR1 is SGHNT, CDR2 YYREEE, per germline (reference sequence).

The J gene is TRBJ2-2, the V gene TRBV4-3; no clear D. Germline assignment: CDR1 LGHNA and CDR2 YSLEER. There are 13 residues in the CDR3. The V and J ends lost 1 base and 10 bases respectively, with 10 bases between them. The CDR3 DNA is TGCGCCAGCAGCCAAGGACTGCCCTTGGAGCTGTTTTTT. Its protein product is CASSQGLPLELFF.

The chain uses TRBV4-1 and TRBJ2-2, with D perhaps matching TRBD2 (5 bases). The CDR3 has 14 residues. V was cut by 5 bases and J by 1 base, with 8 bases left in between. In germline, CDR1 is MGHRA, CDR2 YSYEKL. The CDR3 bases are TGCGCCAGCAGCTCTAGCTTGAACACCGGGGAGCTGTTTTTT. Residues: CASSSSLNTGELFF.

The chain has TRBV7-3 and TRBJ2-2, with D uncertain. CDR1 and CDR2 from the germline V gene are SGHTA and FQGTGA. Trimming took off 5 bases at V and 1 base at J, with 5 bases between the two ends. CDR3 length equals 13 residues. CDR3 in DNA: TGTGCCAGCAGCCCTTGGAACACCGGGGAGCTGTTTTTT. As protein: CASSPWNTGELFF.

This sequence joins TRBV5-6 and TRBJ2-5; perhaps TRBD2 as D (6 bases). Germline V gene sequence: CDR1 SGHDT, CDR2 YYEEEE. Trimming cost V 0 bases and J 5 bases, with 14 bases left between them. The CDR3 runs to 15 residues. CDR3 amino acids: CASSLAGGYGETQYF. The DNA of the CDR3 is TGTGCCAGCAGCTTGGCCGGGGGATACGGGGAGACCCAGTACTTC.

The table lists this clone with a count of one. The genes are TRBV7-8 and TRBJ2-2, with 12 bases matching TRBD2. The CDR3 consists of 18 residues. The V gene end was trimmed by 7 bases and the J gene end by 3 bases; junction bases not matched to a gene: 12. Germline CDR1 and CDR2: SGHVS and FQNEAQ. This CDR3 reads CASTRTSGATGDTGELFF. CDR3 nucleotides: TGTGCCAGCACCCGGACTAGCGGGGCAACGGGGGACACCGGGGAGCTGTTTTTT.

This clone has just one count. The V and J genes are TRBV7-9 and TRBJ2-7; a possible D gene is TRBD2 (5 bases). The CDR3 consists of 13 residues. Trimming shortened V by 5 bases and J by 3 bases, and 11 bases separated the two germline ends. The germline CDR1 and CDR2 sequences are SEHNR and FQNEAQ (reference sequence). The CDR3 reads CASSPNGDYEQYF. The CDR3 bases are TGTGCCAGCAGCCCGAACGGGGACTACGAGCAGTACTTC.

The rearrangement uses TRBV3-1 (or the pseudogene TRBV3-2) and TRBJ2-6, with D possibly matching TRBD2 (6 bases). This CDR3 region has 17 residues. CDR1 LGHDT and CDR2 YNNKEL come from the germline V gene (reference sequence). The V and J ends lost 1 base and 2 bases respectively, with 12 bases between them. The CDR3 region has the DNA TGTGCCAGCAGCCAAGGGATGGGGGGACCTGGGGCCAACGTCCTGACTTTC. Protein product: CASSQGMGGPGANVLTF.

The genes are TRBV4-3 and TRBJ1-1; 7 bases are shared with TRBD1. V gave up 1 base and J gave up 7 bases; unmatched junction bases: 12. The CDR3 runs to 16 residues. Germline V CDR1 and CDR2: LGHNA, YSLEER. The CDR3 DNA is TGCGCCAGCAGCCAAGGACGAGGTAGGGACAGAGATGAAGCTTTCTTT. This encodes CASSQGRGRDRDEAFF.

The chain carries TRBV28 and TRBJ2-7; unclear D gene. Germline values: CDR1 MDHEN, CDR2 SYDVKM. The ends were cut back, 3 bases at V and 5 bases at J, with 11 bases in the middle. The length of the CDR3 is 13 residues. The CDR3 is CASSLVGTDEQYF. The CDR3 bases are TGTGCCAGCAGTTTGGTCGGTACGGACGAGCAGTACTTC.

Judged by abundance, this clone is medium-sized. The chain joins TRBV27 to TRBJ2-5, with 8 bases matching TRBD1. CDR1 and CDR2 (germline): MNHEY, SMNVEV (reference sequence). The CDR3 sequence is 17 residues long. Germline trimming cut 2 bases from V and 1 base from J; bases unmatched to any gene: 9. CDR3 nucleotides: TGTGCCAGCAGTTTAAAATGGGGACAGGCGATCCAAGAGACCCAGTACTTC. It codes for CASSLKWGQAIQETQYF.

The chain has TRBV30 and TRBJ1-6; D is unclear. The V end lost 4 bases, the J end lost 3 bases, and 10 bases lay between the germline ends. The CDR3 spans 14 residues. Germline V lookup: CDR1 GTSNPN, CDR2 SVGIG (reference sequence). Here the CDR3 DNA reads TGTGCCTGGATCTCCGATAGCTATAATTCACCCCTCCACTTT. This sequence encodes CAWISDSYNSPLHF.

The rearrangement links TRBV15 to TRBJ1-1; D unresolved. The CDR3 totals 15 residues. CDR1 and CDR2 from the germline V gene are LNHNV and YYDKDF (reference sequence). Trimming took 3 bases from V and 0 from J, leaving 11 bases between them. CDR3 nucleotides: TGTGCCACCAGCAGTGATAGGAGTGTGAACACTGAAGCTTTCTTT. Its protein product is CATSSDRSVNTEAFF.

Worth noting for this clone: The same CDR3 also results from other DNA sequences found in this sample. The chain carries TRBV7-3 and TRBJ2-5, with 9 bases aligning to TRBD1. Looked up from germline, CDR1 is SGHTA and CDR2 is FQGTGA. CDR3 size: 13 residues. V lost 5 bases, J lost 5 bases, and 3 bases stayed unmatched. CDR3: CASSPGQGETQYF. As DNA, the CDR3 is TGTGCCAGCAGCCCAGGACAGGGGGAGACCCAGTACTTC.

The V call is TRBV18, the J call TRBJ2-5; no firm D call. The CDR3 consists of 13 residues. Between the trimmed V and J ends, which lost 0 bases and 7 bases, there was a span of 9 bases. Per germline, CDR1 KGHSH and CDR2 LQKENI. This CDR3 is CASSPPSSGTQYF. DNA of the CDR3: TGTGCCAGCTCACCACCGAGTTCCGGGACCCAGTACTTC.

V usage is TRBV7-2 and J usage is TRBJ2-2, with D possibly being TRBD1 (6 bases). Germline V CDR1 and CDR2: SGHTA, FQGNSA. Deletions cut 5 bases from V and 1 base from J, with 8 bases between. CDR3 length equals 14 residues. The CDR3: CASSRTVNTGELFF. The DNA for the CDR3 is TGTGCCAGCAGCCGGACAGTGAACACCGGGGAGCTGTTTTTT. The variable domain in full, with the rest retrieved from reference TRBV7-2 and TRBJ2-2, is GAGVSQSPSNKVTEKGKDVELRCDPISGHTALYWYRQSLGQGLEFLIYFQGNSAPDKSGLPSDRFSAERTGGSVSTLTIQRTQQEDSAVYLCASSRTVNTGELFFGEGSRLTVL.

The J gene is TRBJ2-5, the V gene TRBV30; TRBD2 aligns across 14 bases. The CDR3 extends over 17 amino acids. The junction had 12 bases not matched to a gene; V was cut back by 5 bases and J by 4 bases. CDR1 GTSNPN and CDR2 SVGIG come from the germline V gene (reference sequence). CDR3 nucleotide sequence: TGTGCCTGGGGCCCCGGGACTAGCGGGAGCGTGGGAGAGACCCAGTACTTC. Translated, it gives CAWGPGTSGSVGETQYF.

This clone appeared a few times. This chain joins TRBV5-4 and TRBJ2-2; D remains unclear. Germline values: CDR1 SGHNT, CDR2 YYREEE (reference sequence). The CDR3 totals 14 residues. Trimming took off 0 bases at V and 7 bases at J, with 10 bases between the two ends. Here the CDR3 reads CASSLGPLYGELFF. The CDR3 DNA reads as TGTGCCAGCAGCTTGGGTCCCCTCTACGGGGAGCTGTTTTTT.

This chain connects TRBV4-3 to TRBJ2-1; 13 bases match TRBD2. J gave up 8 bases and V 4 bases, and 5 bases lay outside the gene matches. Germline CDR1 reads LGHNA; CDR2 reads YSLEER. The CDR3 has 15 amino acids. The CDR3: CASSLLAGGPHEQFF. The CDR3 coding sequence is TGCGCCAGCAGCCTACTAGCGGGGGGGCCCCATGAGCAGTTCTTC.

CDR3: CASSYSVATGFYGYTF. The CDR3 nucleotides read TGTGCCAGCAGTTACTCGGTGGCTACAGGTTTCTATGGCTACACCTTC. The chain has TRBV6-5 and TRBJ1-2, with a weak D call TRBD1 (5 bases). Germline values: CDR1 MNHEY, CDR2 SVGAGI. The CDR3 is 16 amino acids. V lost 0 bases to trimming and J lost 4 bases, with 15 bases between them.

V usage is TRBV5-6 and J usage is TRBJ2-7; perhaps TRBD2 as D (5 bases). Germline V gene data show CDR1 as SGHDT and CDR2 as YYEEEE. The CDR3 is 15 amino acids. V dropped 3 bases and J dropped 1 base, with 14 bases sitting between them. CDR3 region: CASSSGWQASYEQYF. DNA for the CDR3: TGTGCCAGCAGCTCGGGATGGCAGGCTTCCTACGAGCAGTACTTC.

The CDR3 here is CASSRDMNTEAFF. The CDR3 DNA sequence: TGTGCCAGCTCCAGGGATATGAACACTGAAGCTTTCTTT. The chain combines TRBV2 with TRBJ1-1; D is possibly TRBD1 (5 bases). V was shortened by 8 bases and J by 0 bases, with 10 bases between the two germline ends. The CDR3 runs 13 residues. Germline V gene sequence: CDR1 SNHLY, CDR2 FYNNEI. The full variable domain, its missing parts supplied by reference TRBV2 and TRBJ1-1, is EPEVTQTPSHQVTQMGQEVILRCVPISNHLYFYWYRQILGQKVEFLVSFYNNEISEKSEIFDDQFSVERPDGSNFTLKIRSTKLEDSAMYFCASSRDMNTEAFFGQGTRLTVV.

The chain combines TRBV7-9 with TRBJ2-7; D may be TRBD1 (6 bases). The CDR3 is 15 amino acids. The germline CDR1 and CDR2 sequences are SEHNR and FQNEAQ (reference sequence). V lost 5 bases and J 4 bases, leaving 18 bases between the germline ends. CDR3 DNA sequence: TGTGCCAGCAGCCACACGAGACAGGATCGGTACGAGCAGTACTTC. This encodes CASSHTRQDRYEQYF.

The genes are TRBV29-1 and TRBJ2-3, with 10 bases identical to TRBD2. After removal of 7 bases from V and 0 bases from J, the junction contained 7 bases not matched to a gene. CDR3 length: 15 amino acids. Germline CDR1 SQVTM, CDR2 ANQGSEA. CDR3 protein: CSASTSGLSTDTQYF. CDR3 in DNA: TGCAGCGCTTCGACTAGCGGGCTTAGCACAGATACGCAGTATTTT.

The CDR3 DNA reads TGCGCCAGCAGCCAAGAAGGGGAGGGTTATGGCTACACCTTC. It specifies CASSQEGEGYGYTF. The chain recombines TRBV4-1 with TRBJ1-2, with a weak D call TRBD1 (5 bases). The CDR3 runs 14 residues. Germline CDR1 and CDR2: MGHRA and YSYEKL. With 0 bases removed from V and 5 bases from J, the gap between germline ends came to 10 bases.

In nucleotides, the CDR3 is TGTGCCAGTAGCAAAGCCGTGACAGGGGACAACGAGCAGTACTTC. Amino acids: CASSKAVTGDNEQYF. The rearrangement joins TRBV19 to TRBJ2-7, with TRBD1 matching over 8 bases. This CDR3 has 15 amino acids. Losses at the gene ends were 6 bases for V and 5 bases for J; bases not matched to a gene: 12. Germline V gene lookup returns CDR1 LNHDA and CDR2 SQIVND (reference sequence).

This clone was found once. This sequence joins TRBV13 and TRBJ1-1; D unclear. V was cut by 4 bases and J by 0 bases, with 6 bases left in between. In germline, CDR1 is PRHDT, CDR2 FYEKMQ (reference sequence). The CDR3 extends over 13 amino acids. CDR3 region: CASSYTMNTEAFF. The DNA for the CDR3 is TGTGCCAGCAGCTATACTATGAACACTGAAGCTTTCTTT.

This clone was found once. CDR3 amino acids: CASSQDTGDRNGYTF. In DNA form, the CDR3 reads TGCGCCAGCAGCCAAGATACAGGGGATCGAAATGGCTACACCTTC. V gene TRBV4-3 combines with J gene TRBJ1-2; 7 positions agree with TRBD1. The germline V gene has CDR1 LGHNA and CDR2 YSLEER. CDR3 size: 15 residues. V gave up 0 bases and J gave up 6 bases; unmatched junction bases: 7.

This clone was recorded once. The chain links TRBV25-1 to TRBJ1-1; D perhaps matches TRBD1 (5 bases). The CDR3 spans 15 residues. V was pared by 6 bases and J by 2 bases, with 16 bases between. CDR1 MGHDK and CDR2 SYGVNS come from the germline V gene. The CDR3 loop is CASRPGGGVNTEAFF. The DNA for the CDR3 is TGTGCCAGCAGACCTGGAGGAGGGGTCAACACTGAAGCTTTCTTT.

V usage is TRBV7-9 and J usage is TRBJ2-5; TRBD1 agrees at 7 bases. This CDR3 has 16 residues. Per germline, CDR1 SEHNR and CDR2 FQNEAQ (reference sequence). V shed 1 base and J 4 bases; nucleotides not matched to a gene: 9. CDR3 residues: CASSLVETGMIETQYF. CDR3 DNA sequence: TGTGCCAGCAGCTTAGTAGAGACAGGGATGATAGAGACCCAGTACTTC.